This T cell receptor beta chain was sequenced for a study of vaccination and CD4 T cells after COVID-19. Findings and limits, study-wide: With convalescent patients, a median approximately 90% of reactive clones emerged solely after vaccination.

Losses at the gene ends were 5 bases for V and 5 bases for J; bases not matched to a gene: 3. The germline V gene has CDR1 SEHNR and CDR2 FQNEAQ (reference sequence). The CDR3 is made up of 15 amino acids. Sequencing of the DNA from cultured CD4+ T cells was carried out with the Oncomine TCR Beta short-read assay. Someone extracted genomic DNA from cultured CD4+ T cells. TCRdb itself ran the PCR reads through MiXCR, one entry per CDR3 protein. The table has under 15,000 distinct CDR3 sequences, about 42% seen once. Treatment reported: approximately nine-day PBMC culture with coronavirus spike peptide pools or control peptides (ViraFEST assay). PBMCs, plated at fewer than 2.5 million per well, were grown in the presence of approximately 9.5 IU/ml IL-2 and approximately 10 ug/ml peptide pools. This clonotype was counted only a few times. Its antigen is not identified.

The chain is built from TRBV7-9 and TRBJ2-3, with TRBD2 identical over 14 bases. This specimen was CD4+ T cells from blood, cultured in vitro, taken before SARS-CoV-2 vaccination. The sequence was obtained from a human donor who had recovered from COVID-19. CDR3 sequence reads: CASSPGLAGGDTQYF. The CDR3 bases are TGTGCCAGCAGCCCAGGACTAGCGGGAGGAGATACGCAGTATTTT.